The sequence of this T cell receptor (beta chain) was determined in a study of cytotoxic CD8 clonotypes in ibrutinib-treated CLL (dated by TCRdb to the early 2020s). General notes on the study: The cohort had 11 relapsed/refractory and 15 treatment-naive patients; roughly 17 were IGHV unmutated. Responses were partial in approximately 24 patients and complete in 2; after median roughly 69 months follow-up, roughly 14 stayed in remission and 12 progressed. Longitudinal samples were obtainable from about 30% of the roughly 90 participants in the trial. An average of about 250,000 productive templates and 80,000 to 100,000 productive rearrangements was obtained per sample. Every sample from remission and from progressive disease was obtained while the patients were still on ibrutinib. Cryopreserved peripheral blood mononuclear cells were obtained before treatment, at response, and at either sustained remission or disease progression. The response samples were drawn at a median of roughly twelve months into treatment, with a range of about 6 to 36 months. Overall study outcomes, separate from this receptor: Clonality increased at ibrutinib response, stayed stable in sustained remission, and fell back toward baseline at progression. At baseline, clonality was higher than in age-matched healthy donors and showed a strong correlation with circulating CD8+ T-cell counts. Public clonotypes were rare and either shrank or stayed stable during treatment, and the rise in clonality at ibrutinib response reflected expansion of private clonotypes. Sustained-remission and progressing patients did not have matched sampling times, and lymph node repertoires were not examined.

Reading the label with the study, this specimen's time point is: roughly 12 months on ibrutinib. For TCR beta library preparation, approximately 2.2 micrograms of genomic DNA were isolated from cryopreserved PBMCs. Longitudinal blood samples from CLL patients on ibrutinib monotherapy were analyzed using high-throughput TCR beta sequencing. Patients were enrolled in a phase 2 open-label single-center ibrutinib monotherapy trial. Turning to this clone: There is no known antigen for this receptor. Base quality data are lacking; no much larger clone is found one base away.

Trimmed from V: 3 bases; trimmed from J: 5 bases; junction bases lacking a gene match: 6. The germline V gene gives CDR1 as LGHNA and CDR2 as YSLEER. From the cysteine through the phenylalanine, the CDR3 covers 15 amino acids. Of all the DNA, just the CDR3 is kept, 45 bases in frame from base 1. Each clonotype received, on average, approximately 9.9x coverage in deep resolution sequencing performed on a MiSeq, where the target depth lay between 1 in 1 million and 1 in 200,000 T cells. TCR beta libraries were generated with the immunoSEQ hsTCRB Kit. Per the source publication's procedure: Data were analyzed with ImmunoSEQ Data Assistant and ImmunoSEQ Analyzer, with V, D and J genes assigned per IMGT definitions. Clonality, which ranges from 0 to 1, was calculated as one minus the normalized Shannon entropy of productive rearrangement frequencies. Only overrepresented clonotypes making up at least 0.05% of each patient's repertoire were included in the public clonotype analysis. Approximately 12 repertoires from age-matched healthy donors, obtained from immuneACCESS, served as clonality controls. The clones in this table, taken by TCRdb from immuneACCESS, are in-frame only. Not every clone is retained; where verified, under half of the shortfall comes from an unresolved V gene, and the cause of the rest is unknown. The DNA gave D and trimming, while V, J and clone size come from that table. The sample data list under 200,000 clones, and about four fifths of these were observed just once. In total, the top ten clones hold roughly 2% of the sample.

This receptor was obtained from a human donor with chronic lymphocytic leukemia. This chain joins TRBV4-3 to TRBJ2-5; TRBD2 aligns with 10 central bases. The sequenced sample was PBMCs, obtained after 12 months of ibrutinib treatment. The CDR3 protein sequence reads: CASSQSSGSSETQYF. The nucleotide sequence reads as follows: TGCGCCAGCAGCCAGTCTAGCGGGAGTAGCGAGACCCAGTACTTC.